This T cell receptor (beta chain) was found in a study of cytomegalovirus exposure and HLA in healthy donors. The study's findings and limits: According to the study, roughly 160 TCR beta chains were cytomegalovirus-associated.

This PCR relied on a set of 60 Vbeta primers and 13 Jbeta primers. Using immunoSEQ multiplex PCR, the repertoire was profiled, and TCRdb retains in-frame clones only, with some absent. The sample consists of around 91,000 clones, around 64% of them appearing once. Donors were nominally healthy when sampled, though unrecorded immune exposures were likely. With regard to this clone: The antigen is not known.

Sequencing was carried out using PBMCs. This TCR came from a man aged 55-75 years in good health and CMV-seronegative.

CDR3 coding DNA: TGTGCCAGTAGTATCCCTCGGACAGGGCCCCAAGAGACCCAGTACTTC. Its protein product is CASSIPRTGPQETQYF. This sequence joins TRBV19 and TRBJ2-5, with 8 bases fitting TRBD1. The CDR3 totals 16 residues. V dropped 3 bases and J dropped 1; count of bases not matched to a gene: 7. Germline V lookup: CDR1 LNHDA, CDR2 SQIVND (reference sequence).